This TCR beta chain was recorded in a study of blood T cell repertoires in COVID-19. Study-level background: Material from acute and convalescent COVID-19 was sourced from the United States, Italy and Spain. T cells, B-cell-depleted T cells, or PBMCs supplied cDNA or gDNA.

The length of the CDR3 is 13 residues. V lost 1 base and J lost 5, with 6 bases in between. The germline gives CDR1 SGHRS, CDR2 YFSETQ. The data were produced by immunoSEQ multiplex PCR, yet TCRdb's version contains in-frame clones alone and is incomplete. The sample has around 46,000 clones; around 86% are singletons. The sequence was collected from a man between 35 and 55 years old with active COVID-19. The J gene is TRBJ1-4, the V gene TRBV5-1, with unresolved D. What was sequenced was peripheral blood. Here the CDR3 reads CASSLTENEKLFF. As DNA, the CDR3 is TGCGCCAGCAGCTTGACAGAGAATGAAAAACTGTTTTTT.